This is a list of T cell receptor beta chains from one sample in a study of blood T cell repertoires in COVID-19. This table comes from immunoSEQ multiplex PCR, and its TCRdb copy is limited to in-frame clones, with some not included. The data hold 75,000 to 95,000 clones, with 80% to 90% observed a single time. The sequencing input was peripheral blood. The source of these receptors is a man aged 45-60 years with active COVID-19. CDR3s include the opening cysteine and the closing phenylalanine or tryptophan. The D gene is left open where the match is weak. Only some rows state a clone size, as once, few, many or a class for expanded clones.

J	size	V	D	CDR3	DNA
TRBJ2-7	few	TRBV28	-	CASTASVPYEQYF	TGTGCCAGCACGGCTAGCGTCCCCTACGAGCAGTACTTC
TRBJ2-7	-	TRBV11-2	-	CASSPNGGPYEQYF	TGTGCCAGCAGCCCTAATGGGGGCCCCTACGAGCAGTACTTC
TRBJ2-5	-	TRBV27	TRBD2	CASSSTSGGIETQYF	TGTGCCAGCAGTTCGACTAGCGGGGGGATTGAGACCCAGTACTTC
TRBJ2-2	-	TRBV7-2	-	CASSSARGITGELFF	TGTGCCAGCAGCTCTGCAAGGGGGATCACCGGGGAGCTGTTTTTT
TRBJ1-5	-	TRBV10-3	-	CAISDRDTSNQPQHF	TGTGCCATCAGTGATAGGGACACTAGCAATCAGCCCCAGCATTTT
TRBJ2-3	-	TRBV7-9	TRBD1	CASSPGQGFADTQYF	TGTGCCAGCAGCCCGGGACAGGGTTTCGCAGATACGCAGTATTTT
TRBJ2-7	few	TRBV19	TRBD1	CASSIRDRDYEQYF	TGTGCCAGTAGTATCAGGGACAGGGACTACGAGCAGTACTTC
TRBJ1-1	once	TRBV9	-	CASSPGGTYTEAFF	TGTGCCAGCAGCCCGGGGGGAACTTACACTGAAGCTTTCTTT
TRBJ1-2	-	TRBV12-5	-	CASGLVPEEMGGYTF	TGTGCTAGTGGTTTGGTACCTGAGGAAATGGGTGGCTACACCTTC
TRBJ2-1	-	TRBV18	-	CASSHDTGYNEQFF	TGTGCCAGCTCCCACGACACTGGGTACAATGAGCAGTTCTTC
TRBJ2-7	-	TRBV28	TRBD1	CASSETGGLYEQYF	TGTGCCAGCAGTGAGACAGGGGGCCTCTACGAGCAGTACTTC
TRBJ1-1	-	TRBV6-5	-	CASSYLTGRKTEAFF	TGTGCCAGCAGTTACTTAACAGGGAGAAAAACTGAAGCTTTCTTT
TRBJ1-1	once	TRBV27	-	CASSFKQGTEAFF	TGTGCCAGCAGTTTCAAACAGGGTACTGAAGCTTTCTTT
TRBJ2-2	-	TRBV25-1	-	CASSDPLIEAGELFF	TGTGCCAGCAGTGACCCCCTGATTGAGGCCGGGGAGCTGTTTTTT
TRBJ2-7	-	TRBV20-1	TRBD2	CSASPTSGETYEQYF	TGCAGTGCTAGTCCCACTAGCGGGGAGACCTACGAGCAGTACTTC
TRBJ1-2	few	TRBV4-1	TRBD1	CASSFRQGLYYGYTF	TGCGCCAGCAGCTTTCGACAGGGCCTATACTATGGCTACACCTTC
TRBJ2-1	-	TRBV18	TRBD2	CASSPQAGGPHNEQFF	TGTGCCAGCTCACCGCAGGCGGGAGGGCCCCACAATGAGCAGTTCTTC
TRBJ2-3	-	TRBV6-6	TRBD1	CASRLRQGGTDTQYF	TGTGCCAGCAGACTCAGACAGGGGGGGACAGATACGCAGTATTTT
TRBJ1-6	-	TRBV5-5	-	CASSFQGRNSPLHF	TGTGCCAGCAGCTTCCAGGGTCGTAATTCACCCCTCCACTTT
TRBJ2-1	-	TRBV2	TRBD2	CASSGRAGGRYNEQFF	TGTGCCAGCAGTGGACGAGCGGGGGGCCGTTACAATGAGCAGTTCTTC
TRBJ2-7	-	TRBV6-5	-	CASSYLDSLYF	TGTGCCAGCAGTTATCTGGACAGTTTATACTTC
TRBJ1-6	few	TRBV19	TRBD1	CASSDREINSPLHF	TGTGCCAGTAGTGACAGGGAAATTAATTCACCCCTCCACTTT
TRBJ1-4	-	TRBV6-6	-	CASSPRQQEKLFF	TGTGCCAGCAGTCCCCGACAACAGGAAAAACTGTTTTTT
TRBJ2-5	-	TRBV7-8	TRBD2	CASTTRLAGVEGEETQYF	TGTGCCAGCACCACCCGACTAGCGGGAGTCGAGGGCGAAGAGACCCAGTACTTC
TRBJ2-1	-	TRBV10-3	TRBD2	CAISDLGLAGSNEQFF	TGTGCCATCAGTGACCTTGGACTAGCGGGATCCAATGAGCAGTTCTTC
TRBJ2-3	once	TRBV24-1	TRBD2	CATSESGGTDTQYF	TGTGCCACCAGTGAAAGCGGGGGAACAGATACGCAGTATTTT
TRBJ1-6	-	TRBV6-5	-	CASSYSFGSPLHF	TGTGCCAGCAGTTACTCGTTTGGCTCACCCCTCCACTTT
TRBJ2-1	-	TRBV5-6	-	CASSWRIGEQFF	TGTGCCAGCAGCTGGAGGATCGGTGAGCAGTTCTTC
TRBJ1-3	few	TRBV7-9	-	CAVEEGNSGNTIYF	TGTGCCGTCGAGGAGGGGAACTCTGGAAACACCATATATTTT
TRBJ1-1	-	TRBV5-1	-	CASSAGAGETEAFF	TGCGCCAGCTCTGCAGGGGCCGGGGAAACTGAAGCTTTCTTT
TRBJ1-2	once	TRBV7-8	TRBD1	CASSLGAGGQVYGYTF	TGTGCCAGCAGCTTAGGAGCCGGGGGACAGGTCTATGGCTACACCTTC
TRBJ2-7	-	TRBV28	-	CAAGRLNEQYF	TGTGCCGCCGGCAGGCTCAACGAGCAGTACTTC
TRBJ2-2	-	TRBV5-1	-	CASSGATGNTGELFF	TGCGCCAGCAGCGGGGCGACAGGGAACACCGGGGAGCTGTTTTTT
TRBJ2-7	-	TRBV18	TRBD2	CASSPGSSGQSYEQYF	TGTGCCAGCTCACCAGGGTCTAGCGGGCAGTCCTACGAGCAGTACTTC
TRBJ2-3	-	TRBV6-6	-	CASIPGLAPSTDTQYF	TGTGCCAGCATTCCTGGGCTAGCGCCTAGCACAGATACGCAGTATTTT
TRBJ2-7	-	TRBV4-1	-	CASSRAGLPLYEQYF	TGCGCCAGCAGCCGTGCGGGGCTCCCCCTCTACGAGCAGTACTTC
TRBJ2-1	few	TRBV27	TRBD2	CASSPVGVSGRAEQFF	TGTGCCAGCAGTCCCGTCGGTGTTAGCGGGAGGGCTGAGCAGTTCTTC
TRBJ1-3	-	TRBV4-3	-	CASSQEALISGNTIYF	TGCGCCAGCAGCCAGGAGGCACTGATCTCTGGAAACACCATATATTTT
TRBJ1-2	-	TRBV6-2/TRBV6-3	TRBD1	CASSPRQGSGYGYTF	TGTGCCAGCAGCCCCCGACAGGGCTCGGGCTATGGCTACACCTTC
TRBJ2-2	-	TRBV12-3/TRBV12-4	-	CASSNRDGGELFF	TGTGCCAGCAGTAACAGGGATGGCGGGGAGCTGTTTTTT
TRBJ1-5	-	TRBV7-2	TRBD1	CASTEQGNSNQPQHF	TGTGCCAGCACCGAACAGGGGAATAGCAATCAGCCCCAGCATTTT
TRBJ1-1	-	TRBV3-1/TRBV3-2	-	CASSQVQGDTEAFF	TGTGCCAGCAGCCAAGTACAGGGCGACACTGAAGCTTTCTTT
TRBJ2-1	-	TRBV2	-	CASSGGNEQFF	TGTGCCAGTTCCGGAGGGAATGAGCAGTTCTTC
TRBJ2-7	-	TRBV7-9	-	CASSMDSWGEQYF	TGTGCCAGCAGCATGGACAGCTGGGGAGAGCAGTACTTC
TRBJ1-1	few	TRBV5-4	-	CASSLQGMNTEAFF	TGTGCCAGCAGCTTGCAGGGGATGAACACTGAAGCTTTCTTT
TRBJ1-1	-	TRBV4-1	TRBD1	CASSQSPGTGSSEAFF	TGCGCCAGCAGCCAGTCTCCCGGGACAGGGAGCTCTGAAGCTTTCTTT
TRBJ1-5	-	TRBV19	TRBD1	CASSILPGQGDQPQHF	TGTGCCAGTAGTATTCTCCCGGGACAGGGAGATCAGCCCCAGCATTTT
TRBJ1-4	-	TRBV2	-	CASGSRGGNEKLFF	TGTGCCAGCGGTTCTAGGGGGGGTAATGAAAAACTGTTTTTT
TRBJ2-1	-	TRBV29-1	TRBD1	CSTTGQGGYNEQFF	TGCAGCACGACGGGACAGGGAGGATACAATGAGCAGTTCTTC